The table lists the clone carrying this T cell receptor beta chain with a count of one. One Seattle source followed patients from active infection through their disease course. The sample comes from a study of blood T cell repertoires in COVID-19. Whole-study context: The study drew acute and convalescent COVID-19 samples from the United States, Italy and Spain. PBMCs, B-cell-depleted T cells, or T cells provided the cDNA or gDNA that made up the material.

The CDR3 totals 17 residues. Germline values: CDR1 SGHDN, CDR2 FVKESK. The germline V and J ends were trimmed by 1 base and 4 bases, with 18 bases remaining between them. In the original analysis: The authors estimated nucleated cell counts from reference gene primer amplification. Assay: immunoSEQ multiplex PCR; the TCRdb copy retains only in-frame clones and omits some. V and J calls and clone size are as listed in that table; D and trimming were resolved from the DNA. The sample has about 280,000 clones; about 90% are singletons. The receptor's source is a woman aged 25 to 45 with COVID-19, enrolled during active disease. Sequencing input: peripheral blood. This rearrangement joins TRBV14 to TRBJ2-3; perhaps TRBD2 as D (6 bases). CDR3 nucleotides: TGTGCCAGCAGCCAAGCCGACACGGGACTTCACGCAGATACGCAGTATTTT. This translates into CASSQADTGLHADTQYF. The full variable domain, in which reference TRBV14 and TRBJ2-3 provide the parts outside the CDR3, is EAGVTQFPSHSVIEKGQTVTLRCDPISGHDNLYWYRRVMGKEIKFLLHFVKESKQDESGMPNNRFLAERTGGTYSTLKVQPAELEDSGVYFCASSQADTGLHADTQYFGPGTRLTVL.